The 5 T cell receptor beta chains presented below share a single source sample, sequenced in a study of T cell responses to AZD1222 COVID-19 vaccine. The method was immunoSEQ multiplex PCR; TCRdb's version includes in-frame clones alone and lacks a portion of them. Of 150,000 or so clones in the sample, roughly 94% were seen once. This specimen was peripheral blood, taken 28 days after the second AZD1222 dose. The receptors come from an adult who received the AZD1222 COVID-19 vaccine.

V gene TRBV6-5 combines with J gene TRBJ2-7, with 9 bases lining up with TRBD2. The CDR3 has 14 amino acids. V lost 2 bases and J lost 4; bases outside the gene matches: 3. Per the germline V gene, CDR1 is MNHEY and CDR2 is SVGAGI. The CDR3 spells CASSYTTSGYEQYF. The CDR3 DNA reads TGTGCCAGCAGTTACACAACTAGCGGGTACGAGCAGTACTTC.

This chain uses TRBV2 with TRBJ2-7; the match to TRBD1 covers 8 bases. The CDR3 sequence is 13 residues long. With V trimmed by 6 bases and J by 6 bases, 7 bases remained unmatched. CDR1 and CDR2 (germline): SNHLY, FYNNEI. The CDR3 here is CASRIDRGSEQYF. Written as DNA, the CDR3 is TGTGCCAGCAGGATTGACAGGGGTAGCGAGCAGTACTTC.

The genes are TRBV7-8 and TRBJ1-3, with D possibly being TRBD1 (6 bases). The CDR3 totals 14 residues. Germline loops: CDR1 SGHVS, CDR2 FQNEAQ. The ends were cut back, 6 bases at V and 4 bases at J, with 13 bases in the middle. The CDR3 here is CASRPADRGNTIYF. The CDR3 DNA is TGTGCCAGCAGACCAGCGGACAGAGGAAACACCATATATTTT.

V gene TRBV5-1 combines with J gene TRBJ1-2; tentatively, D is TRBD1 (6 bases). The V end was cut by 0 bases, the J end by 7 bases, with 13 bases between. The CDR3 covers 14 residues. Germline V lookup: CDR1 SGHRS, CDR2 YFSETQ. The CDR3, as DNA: TGCGCCAGCAGCTTGGCCGTACAGGGCTCTGGCTACACCTTC. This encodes CASSLAVQGSGYTF. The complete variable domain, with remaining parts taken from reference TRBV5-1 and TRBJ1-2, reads KAGVTQTPRYLIKTRGQQVTLSCSPISGHRSVSWYQQTPGQGLQFLFEYFSETQRNKGNFPGRFSGRQFSNSRSEMNVSTLELGDSALYLCASSLAVQGSGYTFGSGTRLTVV.

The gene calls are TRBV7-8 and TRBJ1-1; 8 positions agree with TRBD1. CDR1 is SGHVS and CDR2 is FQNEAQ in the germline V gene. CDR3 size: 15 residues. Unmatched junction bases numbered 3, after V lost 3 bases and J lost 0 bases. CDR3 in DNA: TGTGCCAGCAGCTTCGGGACAGGTTTGAACACTGAAGCTTTCTTT. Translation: CASSFGTGLNTEAFF.